The entry below gives a single T cell receptor (beta chain) sequence along with its context. Its cognate antigen is unknown. The sample belongs to a study of graft-versus-host responses after intestinal transplantation. Whole-study context: Multivisceral, liver-intestinal, or isolated intestinal grafts went to recipients.

Study observations and caveats: Circulating GvH clones peaking coincided with falling HvG clones soon after transplant.

Some clones are missing from TCRdb's copy, which holds only in-frame ones; the method was immunoSEQ multiplex PCR. The repertoire has roughly 85,000 clones, approximately 90% of them found once; the top ten carry about 8%. This CDR3 region has 15 residues. The V gene's germline CDR1 is SGHTA and CDR2 FQGNSA. The V segment lost 2 bases and the J segment 1 base; nucleotides outside the gene matches: 2. Sequenced here: unstimulated CD8+ T cells sorted from spleen or lymph node cells, sampled before transplant. The clonotype was recovered from a human donor who was the organ donor for an intestinal transplant. The V and J genes are TRBV7-2 and TRBJ2-3; TRBD2 matches 8 bases. The CDR3 coding sequence is TGTGCCAGCAGCTTAAGTAGCGGGGGCACAGATACGCAGTATTTT. It is translated as CASSLSSGGTDTQYF.